This T cell receptor beta chain was identified in a study of blood T cells in healthy people across ages. Germline assignment: CDR1 LNHNV and CDR2 YYDKDF (reference sequence). V gave up 5 bases and J gave up 1 base, with 13 bases separating them. This CDR3 has 15 amino acids. Next came a second PCR, run for about 7 to 12 cycles, which used a sample-barcoded 5' primer along with a J-beta primer mix. TCRdb passed the 5' RACE reads through MiXCR, listing each CDR3 protein once. The repertoire holds about 780,000 distinct CDR3 sequences, roughly 24% seen once, with 2.5% to 3.5% in the top ten. The same specimen was also included in a second study, on T cells of mothers and their children.

Sequencing input: blood. The chain recombines TRBV15 with TRBJ2-3; tentative D call: TRBD2 (6 bases). The source of this sequence is a boy younger than 18 in good health. As DNA, the CDR3 is TGTGCCACCAGCGCCCGGAGGGCTGGCACAGATACGCAGTATTTT. Amino acid sequence: CATSARRAGTDTQYF.